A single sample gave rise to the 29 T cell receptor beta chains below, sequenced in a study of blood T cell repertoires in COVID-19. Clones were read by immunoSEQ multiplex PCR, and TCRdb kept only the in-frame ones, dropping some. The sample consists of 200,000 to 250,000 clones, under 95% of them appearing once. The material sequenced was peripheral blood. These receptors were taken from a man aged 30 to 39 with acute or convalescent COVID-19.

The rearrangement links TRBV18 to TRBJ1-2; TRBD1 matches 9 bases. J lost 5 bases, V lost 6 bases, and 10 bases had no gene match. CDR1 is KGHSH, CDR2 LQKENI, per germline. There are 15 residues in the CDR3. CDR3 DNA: TGTGCCAGCTCTCCGGGGGGACAGGGATTATATGGCTACACCTTC. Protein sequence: CASSPGGQGLYGYTF.

CDR3: CASSLSTGTEAFF. The CDR3 nucleotides are TGTGCCAGCAGTCTGTCGACAGGAACTGAAGCTTTCTTT. The chain carries TRBV12-3 or TRBV12-4 and TRBJ1-1, with a tentative D call TRBD1 (6 bases). V was cut by 5 bases and J by 5 bases, with 12 bases left in between. The CDR3 runs 13 residues.

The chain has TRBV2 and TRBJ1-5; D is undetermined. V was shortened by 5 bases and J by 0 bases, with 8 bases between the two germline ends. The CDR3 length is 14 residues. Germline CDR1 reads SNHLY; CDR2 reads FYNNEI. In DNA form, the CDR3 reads TGTGCCAGCAGTACCGGTTATAGCAATCAGCCCCAGCATTTT. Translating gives CASSTGYSNQPQHF.

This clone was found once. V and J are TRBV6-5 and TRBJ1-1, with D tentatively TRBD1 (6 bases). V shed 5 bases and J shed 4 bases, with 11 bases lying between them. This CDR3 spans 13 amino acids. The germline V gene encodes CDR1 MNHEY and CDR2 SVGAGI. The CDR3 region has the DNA TGTGCCAGCAGTCCAGGGGTGGCCACTGAAGCTTTCTTT. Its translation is CASSPGVATEAFF.

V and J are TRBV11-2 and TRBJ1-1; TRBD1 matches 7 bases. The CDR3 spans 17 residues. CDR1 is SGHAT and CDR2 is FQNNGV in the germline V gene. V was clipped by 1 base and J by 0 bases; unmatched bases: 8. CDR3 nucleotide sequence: TGTGCCAGCAGCTTAGCGGGACAGAGAATTATGAACACTGAAGCTTTCTTT. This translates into CASSLAGQRIMNTEAFF.

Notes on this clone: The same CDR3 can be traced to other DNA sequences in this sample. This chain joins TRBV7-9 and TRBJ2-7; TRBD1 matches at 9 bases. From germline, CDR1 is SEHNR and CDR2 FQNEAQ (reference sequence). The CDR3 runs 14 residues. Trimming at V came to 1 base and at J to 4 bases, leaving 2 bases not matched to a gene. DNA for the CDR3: TGTGCCAGCAGCTTAGTGGGACAGGGATACGAGCAGTACTTC. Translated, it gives CASSLVGQGYEQYF.

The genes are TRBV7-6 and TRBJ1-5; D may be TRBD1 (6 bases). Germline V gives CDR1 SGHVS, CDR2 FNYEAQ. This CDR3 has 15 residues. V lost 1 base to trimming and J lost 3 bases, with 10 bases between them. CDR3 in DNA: TGTGCCAGCAGCTTAGTTTCAGGGGTCAATCAGCCCCAGCATTTT. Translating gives CASSLVSGVNQPQHF. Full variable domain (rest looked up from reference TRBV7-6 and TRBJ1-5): GAGVSQSPRYKVTKRGQDVALRCDPISGHVSLYWYRQALGQGPEFLTYFNYEAQQDKSGLPNDRFSAERPEGSISTLTIQRTEQRDSAMYRCASSLVSGVNQPQHFGDGTRLSIL.

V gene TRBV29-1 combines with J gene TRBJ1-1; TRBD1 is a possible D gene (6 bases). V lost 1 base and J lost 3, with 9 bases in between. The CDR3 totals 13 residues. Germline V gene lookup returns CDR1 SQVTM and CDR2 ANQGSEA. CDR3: CSVEGGRDTEAFF. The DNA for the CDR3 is TGCAGCGTTGAAGGGGGGCGGGACACTGAAGCTTTCTTT.

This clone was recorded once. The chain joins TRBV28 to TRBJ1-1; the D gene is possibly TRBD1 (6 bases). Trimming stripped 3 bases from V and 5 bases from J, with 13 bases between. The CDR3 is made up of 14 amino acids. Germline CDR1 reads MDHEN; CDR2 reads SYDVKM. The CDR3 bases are TGTGCCAGCAGTTTTGCAGGGGTTGGGACTGAAGCTTTCTTT. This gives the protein CASSFAGVGTEAFF.

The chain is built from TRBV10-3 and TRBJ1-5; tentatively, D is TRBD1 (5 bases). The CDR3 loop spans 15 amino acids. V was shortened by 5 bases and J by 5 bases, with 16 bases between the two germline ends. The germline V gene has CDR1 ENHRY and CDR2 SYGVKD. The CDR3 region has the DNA TGTGCCATCAGTCGCCAGAAAGGGGCGGATCAGCCCCAGCATTTT. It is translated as CAISRQKGADQPQHF.

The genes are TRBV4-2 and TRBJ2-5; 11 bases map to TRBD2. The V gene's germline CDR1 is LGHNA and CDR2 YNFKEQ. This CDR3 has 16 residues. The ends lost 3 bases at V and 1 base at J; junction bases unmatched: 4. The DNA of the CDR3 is TGTGCCAGCAGCCAGGGGACTAGCGGTCCCCAAGAGACCCAGTACTTC. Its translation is CASSQGTSGPQETQYF.

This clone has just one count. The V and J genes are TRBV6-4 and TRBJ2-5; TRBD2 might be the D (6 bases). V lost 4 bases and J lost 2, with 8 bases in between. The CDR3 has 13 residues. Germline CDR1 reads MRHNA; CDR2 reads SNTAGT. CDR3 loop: CASSADYQETQYF. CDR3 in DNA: TGTGCCAGCAGTGCGGACTATCAAGAGACCCAGTACTTC.

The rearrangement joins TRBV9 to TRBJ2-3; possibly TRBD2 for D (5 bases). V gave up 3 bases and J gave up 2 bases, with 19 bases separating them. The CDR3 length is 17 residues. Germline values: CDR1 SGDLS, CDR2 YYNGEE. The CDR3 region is CASSARGGSTITDTQYF. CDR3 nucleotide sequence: TGTGCCAGCAGCGCCCGCGGAGGTAGCACAATCACAGATACGCAGTATTTT.

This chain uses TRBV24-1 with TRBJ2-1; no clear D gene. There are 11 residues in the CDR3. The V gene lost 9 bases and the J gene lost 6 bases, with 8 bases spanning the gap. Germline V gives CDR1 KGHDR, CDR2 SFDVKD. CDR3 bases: TGTGCCACCGCGACACGCAATGAGCAGTTCTTC. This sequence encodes CATATRNEQFF.

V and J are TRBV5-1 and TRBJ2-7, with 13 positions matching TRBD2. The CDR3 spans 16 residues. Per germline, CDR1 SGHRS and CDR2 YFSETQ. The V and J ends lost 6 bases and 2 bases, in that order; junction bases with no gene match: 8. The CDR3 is CASTGTSGRAAYEQYF. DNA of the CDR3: TGCGCCAGCACCGGCACTAGCGGGAGGGCCGCCTACGAGCAGTACTTC.

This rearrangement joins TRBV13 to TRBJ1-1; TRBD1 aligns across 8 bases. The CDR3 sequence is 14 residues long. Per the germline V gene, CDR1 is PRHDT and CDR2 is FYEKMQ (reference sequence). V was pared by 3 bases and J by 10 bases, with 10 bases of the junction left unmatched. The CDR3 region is CASSFAQTGTGAFF. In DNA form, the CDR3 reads TGTGCCAGCAGCTTTGCCCAAACCGGGACAGGAGCTTTCTTT.

The CDR3 loop reads CASSPLRAEGGTEAFF. Written as DNA, the CDR3 is TGTGCCAGCTCACCACTTAGGGCCGAAGGGGGCACTGAAGCTTTCTTT. The chain uses TRBV18 and TRBJ1-1; maybe TRBD1 (6 bases). Germline values: CDR1 KGHSH, CDR2 LQKENI. This CDR3 is built from 16 residues. Trimming shortened V by 1 base and J by 4 bases, and 16 bases separated the two germline ends.

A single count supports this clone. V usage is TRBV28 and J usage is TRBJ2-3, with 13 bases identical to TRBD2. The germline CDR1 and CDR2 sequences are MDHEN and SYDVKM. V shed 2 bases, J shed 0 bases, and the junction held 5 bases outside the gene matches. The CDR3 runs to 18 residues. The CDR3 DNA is TGTGCCAGCAGTTTAATACTAGCGGGGGGGTTTAGCACAGATACGCAGTATTTT. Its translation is CASSLILAGGFSTDTQYF.

This chain's CDR3 is CATSVLTGGRYEAFF. The CDR3 DNA is TGTGCCACCAGTGTCTTGACAGGGGGTCGCTATGAAGCTTTCTTT. This sequence joins TRBV24-1 and TRBJ1-1; 9 bases align to TRBD1. The J segment lost 7 bases and the V segment lost 5 bases, leaving 10 bases of the junction unmatched. Germline V CDR1 and CDR2: KGHDR, SFDVKD. This CDR3 has 15 residues.

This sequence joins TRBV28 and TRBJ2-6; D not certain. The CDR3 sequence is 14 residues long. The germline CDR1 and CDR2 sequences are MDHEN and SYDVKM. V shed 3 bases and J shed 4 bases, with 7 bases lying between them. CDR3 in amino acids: CASSFGFGANVLTF. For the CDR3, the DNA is TGTGCCAGCAGTTTCGGGTTCGGGGCCAACGTCCTGACTTTC.

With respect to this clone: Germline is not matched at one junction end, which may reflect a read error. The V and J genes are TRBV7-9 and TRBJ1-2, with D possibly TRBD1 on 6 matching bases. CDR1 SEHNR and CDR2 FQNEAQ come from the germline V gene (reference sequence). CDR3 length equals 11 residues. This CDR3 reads CASSSTGSANF. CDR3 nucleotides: TGTGCCAGCAGCTCCACAGGGAGTGCTAACTTC.

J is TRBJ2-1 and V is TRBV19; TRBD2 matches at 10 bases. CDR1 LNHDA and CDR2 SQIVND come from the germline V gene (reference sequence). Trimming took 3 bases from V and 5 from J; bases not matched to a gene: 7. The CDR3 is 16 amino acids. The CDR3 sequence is CASSIWTSGGDNEQFF. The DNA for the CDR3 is TGTGCCAGTAGTATTTGGACTAGCGGAGGCGACAATGAGCAGTTCTTC. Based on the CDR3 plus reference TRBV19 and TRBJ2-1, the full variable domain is DGGITQSPKYLFRKEGQNVTLSCEQNLNHDAMYWYRQDPGQGLRLIYYSQIVNDFQKGDIAEGYSVSREKKESFPLTVTSAQKNPTAFYLCASSIWTSGGDNEQFFGPGTRLTVL.

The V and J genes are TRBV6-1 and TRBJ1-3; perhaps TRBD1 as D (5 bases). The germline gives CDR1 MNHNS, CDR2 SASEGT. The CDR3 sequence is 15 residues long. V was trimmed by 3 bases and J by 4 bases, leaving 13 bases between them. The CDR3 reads CASSESPGIGNTIYF. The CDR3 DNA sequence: TGTGCCAGCAGTGAGTCACCAGGGATAGGAAACACCATATATTTT.

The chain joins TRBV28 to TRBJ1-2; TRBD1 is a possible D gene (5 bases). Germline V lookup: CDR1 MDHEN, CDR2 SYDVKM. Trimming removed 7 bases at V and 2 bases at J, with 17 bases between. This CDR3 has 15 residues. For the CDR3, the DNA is TGTGCCAGCACCATAGGAGGGGCTGGGAACTATGGCTACACCTTC. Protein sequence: CASTIGGAGNYGYTF.

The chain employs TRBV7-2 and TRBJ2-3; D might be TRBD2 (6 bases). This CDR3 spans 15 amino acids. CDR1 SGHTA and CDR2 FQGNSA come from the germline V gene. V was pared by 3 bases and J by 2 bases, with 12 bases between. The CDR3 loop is CASSLDGGNTDTQYF. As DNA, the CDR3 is TGTGCCAGCAGCTTGGACGGGGGAAACACAGATACGCAGTATTTT.

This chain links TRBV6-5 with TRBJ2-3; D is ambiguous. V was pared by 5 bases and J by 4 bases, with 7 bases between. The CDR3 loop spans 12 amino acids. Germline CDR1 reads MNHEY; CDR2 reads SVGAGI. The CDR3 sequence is CASSLLPDTQYF. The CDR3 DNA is TGTGCCAGCAGTCTACTACCAGATACGCAGTATTTT.

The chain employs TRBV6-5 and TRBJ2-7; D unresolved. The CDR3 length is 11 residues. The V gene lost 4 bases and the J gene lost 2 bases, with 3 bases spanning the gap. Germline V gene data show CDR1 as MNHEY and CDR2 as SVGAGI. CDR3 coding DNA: TGTGCCAGCAGTTCAGCCTACGAGCAGTACTTC. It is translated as CASSSAYEQYF.

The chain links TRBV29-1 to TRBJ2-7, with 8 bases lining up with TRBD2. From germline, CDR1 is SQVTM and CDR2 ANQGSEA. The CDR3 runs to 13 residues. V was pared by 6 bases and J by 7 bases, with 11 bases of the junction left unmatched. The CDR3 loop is CSVGSGGVREQYF. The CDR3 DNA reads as TGCAGCGTCGGCTCGGGGGGGGTTAGGGAGCAGTACTTC.

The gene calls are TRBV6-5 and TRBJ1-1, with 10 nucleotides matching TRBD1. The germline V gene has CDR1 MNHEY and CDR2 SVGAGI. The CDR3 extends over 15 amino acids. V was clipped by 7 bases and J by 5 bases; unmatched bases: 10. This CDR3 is CASIGTGVQGTEAFF. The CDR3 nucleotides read TGTGCCAGCATCGGGACAGGGGTCCAGGGGACTGAAGCTTTCTTT.